This T cell receptor beta chain was sequenced in a study of T cell responses to AZD1222 COVID-19 vaccine. This clone was recorded once. Produced via immunoSEQ multiplex PCR; TCRdb's table is partial and in-frame only. The data hold about 110,000 clones, with approximately 90% observed a single time. This clonotype was obtained from an adult who received the AZD1222 COVID-19 vaccine. The material was peripheral blood, obtained 28 days after the second AZD1222 dose.

Here the CDR3 reads CASSIGYRGLFNQPQHF. As DNA, the CDR3 is TGTGCCAGTAGTATAGGGTACAGGGGGCTCTTCAATCAGCCCCAGCATTTT. The rearrangement links TRBV19 to TRBJ1-5, with 9 bases lining up with TRBD1. The V segment lost 1 base and the J segment 3 bases; nucleotides outside the gene matches: 7. Germline V gives CDR1 LNHDA, CDR2 SQIVND (reference sequence). The CDR3 has 17 residues.